The TCR beta chain described here comes from a study of Ad26.COV2.S vaccination and SARS-CoV-2 variants. Study-wide findings and caveats: There was a possibility that the TCR breadth and depth analyses underestimated total T cell responses. Spike-specific TCR breadth was greater after Ad26.COV2.S than placebo.

As regards this clone: Its antigen remains unknown.

The CDR3 is 11 amino acids. CDR1 and CDR2 from the germline V gene are MNHGY and SAAAGT. V was clipped by 8 bases and J by 4 bases, with 9 bases between them. The protocol was immunoSEQ multiplex PCR, while the TCRdb copy is restricted to in-frame clones and leaves out a portion. The sample lists 350,000 to 450,000 clones, 92% seen once, with 3.9% in the top ten. This sequence originates from a human donor who had recovered from COVID-19. Sequencing was performed on peripheral blood, taken after recovery from COVID-19. The chain couples TRBV6-8 to TRBJ2-7; a weak D match, TRBD1 (7 bases). The CDR3 is CASQGGYEQYF. In nucleotides, the CDR3 is TGTGCCAGCCAGGGGGGTTACGAGCAGTACTTC.